This TCR beta chain was captured in a study of monozygotic twins with inflammatory bowel disease. Findings and limits, study-wide: Repertoire similarity was not found to differ between concordant and discordant twins, possibly from limited power.

Template switching was used to attach UMIs, which incorporated a 6-nucleotide sample barcode. TCRdb reprocessed the 5' RACE reads and keeps a single row for each CDR3 protein, giving no DNA. The sample holds 110,000 to 150,000 distinct CDR3 sequences. A remark on this clonotype: Its antigen is currently unknown.

The CDR3 loop spans 15 amino acids. Germline lookup yields CDR1 MNHEY and CDR2 SVGAGI. Total RNA isolation used whole blood (no T cell sorting was performed). The receptor was isolated from a human donor with ulcerative colitis or Crohn's disease, or a healthy co-twin of an affected twin (not recorded which). The chain combines TRBV6-5 with TRBJ2-1. Source material: blood. Here the CDR3 reads CASSSLRVSYNEQFF.